These 3 T cell receptor beta chains were sequenced from one sample in a study of T cells after posttransplantation cyclophosphamide (dated by TCRdb to about 2016). Library creation used the immunoSEQ multiplex PCR assay. TCRdb holds this immuneACCESS table with in-frame rearrangements only. Some clones are missing; in checked studies, unresolved V genes explain under half, and the rest has no known cause. In this sample the table shows some 40,000 clones, and no singletons are among them. Roughly 2.3% of the sample is held by the ten biggest clonotypes. Specimen: PBMCs. The origin of the receptors is a man aged 35-49 years in good health, CMV-negative, and a related stem cell transplant donor.

This clone was observed a handful of times. V gene TRBV6-6 combines with J gene TRBJ2-1; 16 bases agree with TRBD2. The CDR3 totals 15 residues. Germline CDR1 MNHNY, CDR2 SVGAGI (reference sequence). Losses at the gene ends were 5 bases for V and 8 bases for J; bases not matched to a gene: 3. CDR3 region: CASSQGTSGGDEQFF. CDR3 in DNA: TGTGCCAGCAGTCAAGGGACTAGCGGGGGGGATGAGCAGTTCTTC.

There are many counts of this clone. The chain links TRBV5-5 to TRBJ1-5; 8 bases map to TRBD1. The germline CDR1 and CDR2 sequences are SGHKS and YYEKEE (reference sequence). The CDR3 has 14 amino acids. V shed 4 bases, J shed 4 bases, and the junction held 4 bases outside the gene matches. CDR3 nucleotides: TGTGCCAGCAGCCCGCGGACAGGGAATCAGCCCCAGCATTTT. It codes for CASSPRTGNQPQHF.

This clone was counted many times. V gene TRBV5-6 combines with J gene TRBJ2-1, with TRBD2 matching over 13 bases. V shed 4 bases and J 4 bases; nucleotides not matched to a gene: 2. This CDR3 is 15 amino acids long. CDR1 is SGHDT and CDR2 is YYEEEE in the germline V gene. The CDR3 reads CASSTGLAGYNEQFF. The CDR3 DNA reads as TGTGCCAGCAGCACGGGACTAGCGGGGTACAATGAGCAGTTCTTC.